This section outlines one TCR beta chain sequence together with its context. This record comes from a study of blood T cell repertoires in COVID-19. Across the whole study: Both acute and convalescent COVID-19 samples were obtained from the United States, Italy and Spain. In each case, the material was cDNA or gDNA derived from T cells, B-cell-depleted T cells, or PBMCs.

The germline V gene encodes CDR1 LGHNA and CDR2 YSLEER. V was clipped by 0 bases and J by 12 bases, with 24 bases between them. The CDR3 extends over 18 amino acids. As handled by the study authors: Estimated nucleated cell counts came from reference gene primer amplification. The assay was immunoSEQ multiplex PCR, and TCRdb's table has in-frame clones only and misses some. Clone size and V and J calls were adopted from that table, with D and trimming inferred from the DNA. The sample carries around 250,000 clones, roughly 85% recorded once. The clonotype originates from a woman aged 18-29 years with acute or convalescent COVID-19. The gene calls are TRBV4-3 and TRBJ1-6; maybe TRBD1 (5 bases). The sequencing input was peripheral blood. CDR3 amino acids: CASSQDFRKGSYVLPLHF. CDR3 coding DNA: TGCGCCAGCAGCCAAGATTTTCGTAAGGGGTCCTACGTATTACCCCTCCACTTT.